The 14 T cell receptor beta chains below all came from one sample that was sequenced in a study of human T cells and chemical hapten exposure. Each CDR3 protein is one row after TCRdb ran MiXCR on the RACE reads. The table includes some 350,000 distinct CDR3 sequences, approximately 6.3% detected once. The time point: patch test 1, 2 weeks after DPC sensitization. As to treatment: therapeutic diphenylcyclopropenone sensitization with weekly scalp DPC. The starting material was whole blood, obtained in connection with sensitization to the hapten diphenylcyclopropenone (DPC). The source of these receptors is a woman younger than 30 with alopecia areata. Some clones in this sample may be carry-over from other donors' samples.

The chain employs TRBV3-1 and TRBJ2-2; TRBD2 agrees at 8 bases. J lost 13 bases, V lost 4 bases, and 11 bases had no gene match. CDR3 length: 14 residues. Germline lookup yields CDR1 LGHDT and CDR2 YNNKEL (reference sequence). CDR3 loop: CASSPGLATTVLFF. CDR3 nucleotide sequence: TGTGCCAGCAGCCCCGGACTAGCCACAACTGTGCTGTTTTTT.

This rearrangement joins TRBV3-1 to TRBJ2-5; the match to TRBD2 covers 14 bases. Trimming took 1 base from V and 12 from J; bases not matched to a gene: 13. The CDR3 loop spans 17 amino acids. The germline gives CDR1 LGHDT, CDR2 YNNKEL (reference sequence). CDR3 in amino acids: CASSQGQSGTSGGPEYF. The CDR3 DNA reads as TGTGCCAGCAGCCAAGGGCAGTCCGGGACTAGCGGGGGTCCAGAGTACTTC.

V and J are TRBV6-6 and TRBJ2-7, with D perhaps being TRBD1 or TRBD2 (5 bases each). The CDR3 covers 12 residues. Germline values: CDR1 MNHNY, CDR2 SVGAGI (reference sequence). V lost 5 bases and J 5 bases, leaving 10 bases between the germline ends. The CDR3 sequence is CASSTGTNEQYF. For the CDR3, the DNA is TGTGCCAGCAGTACCGGGACCAACGAGCAGTACTTC.

This clonotype turned up a few times. The J gene is TRBJ2-7, the V gene TRBV6-2 or TRBV6-3; 8 bases are a match to TRBD1. Trimming at V came to 7 bases and at J to 0 bases, leaving 8 bases not matched to a gene. CDR1 and CDR2 (germline): MNHEY, SVGEGT. CDR3 length: 15 residues. The CDR3 DNA reads as TGTGCCAGCATTCTTCGGGACAGGCCCTCCTACGAGCAGTACTTC. It yields the protein CASILRDRPSYEQYF.

V gene TRBV27 combines with J gene TRBJ1-5; TRBD1 aligns across 7 bases. The CDR3 runs to 15 residues. With 6 bases clipped from V and 0 bases from J, the junction kept 5 bases outside the gene matches. The V gene's germline CDR1 is MNHEY and CDR2 SMNVEV (reference sequence). The CDR3 spells CASRIGGSSNQPQHF. CDR3 DNA sequence: TGTGCCAGCAGGATAGGGGGCTCTAGCAATCAGCCCCAGCATTTT.

This clonotype came up a few times. The chain carries TRBV7-2 and TRBJ2-3; weak D call: TRBD2 (6 bases). The germline V and J ends were trimmed by 6 bases and 9 bases, with 13 bases remaining between them. Looked up from germline, CDR1 is SGHTA and CDR2 is FQGNSA. The CDR3 length is 12 residues. The CDR3 here is CASRPISGTQYF. CDR3 in DNA: TGTGCCAGCAGGCCGATTAGCGGAACGCAGTATTTT. Full variable domain (outside the CDR3, taken from reference TRBV7-2 and TRBJ2-3): GAGVSQSPSNKVTEKGKDVELRCDPISGHTALYWYRQSLGQGLEFLIYFQGNSAPDKSGLPSDRFSAERTGGSVSTLTIQRTQQEDSAVYLCASRPISGTQYFGPGTRLTVL.

This clonotype was counted between two and nine times. The rearrangement uses TRBV27 and TRBJ2-7; D remains unclear. CDR1 is MNHEY, CDR2 SMNVEV, per germline (reference sequence). With 4 bases removed from V and 5 bases from J, the gap between germline ends came to 15 bases. The CDR3 totals 14 residues. CDR3 coding DNA: TGTGCCAGCAGTTCACACGGCCGGGTGGACGAGCAGTACTTC. As protein: CASSSHGRVDEQYF.

This clonotype was recorded a few times. The rearrangement joins TRBV9 to TRBJ2-5; tentatively, D is TRBD2 (6 bases). Germline lookup yields CDR1 SGDLS and CDR2 YYNGEE. V lost 4 bases and J 5 bases, leaving 12 bases between the germline ends. The CDR3 is 13 residues long. The CDR3 here is CASSRDLGETQYF. In DNA form, the CDR3 reads TGTGCCAGCAGCCGGGACTTGGGGGAGACCCAGTACTTC. Using reference TRBV9 and TRBJ2-5 for the parts outside the CDR3, the full variable domain is DSGVTQTPKHLITATGQRVTLRCSPRSGDLSVYWYQQSLDQGLQFLIQYYNGEERAKGNILERFSAQQFPDLHSELNLSSLELGDSALYFCASSRDLGETQYFGPGTRLLVL.

As for this clonotype: A single base separates this from a much larger clone, so it may be a read error. The CDR3 is CSATSGGLMEEQYF. For the CDR3, the DNA is TGCAGTGCCACGTCAGGGGGGTTAATGGAGGAGCAGTACTTC. The chain joins TRBV20-1 to TRBJ2-7; perhaps TRBD1 as D (7 bases). Germline V gene lookup returns CDR1 DFQATT and CDR2 SNEGSKA (reference sequence). V lost 6 bases to trimming and J lost 7 bases, with 22 bases between them. The CDR3 has 14 amino acids.

The J gene is TRBJ2-5, the V gene TRBV5-6; a possible D gene is TRBD2 (6 bases). The CDR3 has 17 amino acids. Germline CDR1 and CDR2: SGHDT and YYEEEE. V lost 2 bases and J 3 bases, leaving 20 bases between the germline ends. CDR3 sequence: CASSLPWGDESKETQYF. CDR3 nucleotides: TGTGCCAGCAGCTTACCCTGGGGGGATGAGTCAAAAGAGACCCAGTACTTC.

This clonotype was found many times. V and J are TRBV6-5 and TRBJ1-6; 7 bases agree with TRBD1. CDR1 is MNHEY, CDR2 SVGAGI, per germline. CDR3 length equals 14 residues. V shed 5 bases, J shed 4 bases, and the junction held 2 bases outside the gene matches. CDR3 amino acids: CASSGGQYNSPLHF. CDR3 bases: TGTGCCAGCAGTGGGGGACAGTATAATTCACCCCTCCACTTT.

This clonotype has at least ten counts. This chain links TRBV6-2 or TRBV6-3 with TRBJ2-5, with D maybe TRBD2 (6 bases). Germline loops: CDR1 MNHEY, CDR2 SVGEGT. The CDR3 runs to 13 residues. V was clipped by 8 bases and J by 2 bases, with 12 bases between them. This CDR3 is CASHLAPQETQYF. In DNA, the CDR3 is TGTGCCAGCCACCTAGCGCCTCAAGAGACCCAGTACTTC.

The V call is TRBV11-2, the J call TRBJ2-1; 8 positions agree with TRBD1. Germline values: CDR1 SGHAT, CDR2 FQNNGV. V shed 3 bases, J shed 7 bases, and the junction held 8 bases outside the gene matches. The CDR3 contains 15 residues. For the CDR3, the DNA is TGTGCCAGCAGCTTTACCAGGGGGCGCAGGAATGAGCAGTTCTTC. Encoded protein: CASSFTRGRRNEQFF.

V is TRBV28 and J is TRBJ1-2; 11 positions agree with TRBD1. The CDR3 spans 16 residues. Unmatched junction bases numbered 3, after V lost 3 bases and J lost 0 bases. CDR1 MDHEN and CDR2 SYDVKM come from the germline V gene. The CDR3 sequence: CASSFPGQGANYGYTF. The CDR3 DNA sequence: TGTGCCAGCAGTTTTCCGGGACAGGGGGCTAACTATGGCTACACCTTC.